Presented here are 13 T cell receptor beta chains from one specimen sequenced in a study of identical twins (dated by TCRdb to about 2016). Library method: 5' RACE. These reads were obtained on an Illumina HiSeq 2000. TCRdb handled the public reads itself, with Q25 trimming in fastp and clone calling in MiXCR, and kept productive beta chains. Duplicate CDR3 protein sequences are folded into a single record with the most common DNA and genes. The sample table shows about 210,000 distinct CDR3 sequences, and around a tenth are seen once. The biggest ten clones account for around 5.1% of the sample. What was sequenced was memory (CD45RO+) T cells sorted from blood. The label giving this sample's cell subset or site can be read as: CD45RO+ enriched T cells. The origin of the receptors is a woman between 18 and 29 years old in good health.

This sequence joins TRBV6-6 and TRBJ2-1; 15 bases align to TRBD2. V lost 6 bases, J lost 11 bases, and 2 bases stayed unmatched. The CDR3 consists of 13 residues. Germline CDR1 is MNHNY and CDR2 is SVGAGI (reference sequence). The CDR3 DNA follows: TGTGCCAGCAGGGGACTAGCGGGGGGCAAGCAGTTCTTC. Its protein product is CASRGLAGGKQFF.

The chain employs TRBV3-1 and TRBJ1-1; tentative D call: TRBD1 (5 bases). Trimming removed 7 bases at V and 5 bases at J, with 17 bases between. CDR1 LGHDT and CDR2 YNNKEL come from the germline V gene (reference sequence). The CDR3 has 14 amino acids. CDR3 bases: TGTGCCAGCACCAGGGTTGCGTATGTGACTGAAGCTTTCTTT. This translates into CASTRVAYVTEAFF.

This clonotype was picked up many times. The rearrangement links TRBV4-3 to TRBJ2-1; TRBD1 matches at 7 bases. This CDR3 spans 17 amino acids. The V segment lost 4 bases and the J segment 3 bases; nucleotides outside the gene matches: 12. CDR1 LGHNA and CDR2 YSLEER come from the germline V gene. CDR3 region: CASSRDISWDSYNEQFF. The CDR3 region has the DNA TGCGCCAGCAGCCGGGATATTAGTTGGGACAGCTACAATGAGCAGTTCTTC.

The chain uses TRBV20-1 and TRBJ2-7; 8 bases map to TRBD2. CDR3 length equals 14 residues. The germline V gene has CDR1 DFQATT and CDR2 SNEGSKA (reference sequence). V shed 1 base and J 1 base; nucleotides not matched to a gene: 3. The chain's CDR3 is CSARVRGASYEQYF. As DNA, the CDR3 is TGCAGTGCTAGAGTGCGGGGGGCTTCCTACGAGCAGTACTTC.

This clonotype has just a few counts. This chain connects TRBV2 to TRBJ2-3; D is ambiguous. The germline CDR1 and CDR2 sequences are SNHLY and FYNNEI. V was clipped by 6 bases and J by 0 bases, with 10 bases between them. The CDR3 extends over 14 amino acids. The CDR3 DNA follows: TGTGCCAGCAGCGATGACTTCAGCACAGATACGCAGTATTTT. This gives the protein CASSDDFSTDTQYF.

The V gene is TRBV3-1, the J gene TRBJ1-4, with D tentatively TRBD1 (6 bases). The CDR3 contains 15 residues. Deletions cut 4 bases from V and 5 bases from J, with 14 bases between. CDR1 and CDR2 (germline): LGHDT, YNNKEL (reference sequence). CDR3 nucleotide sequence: TGTGCCAGCAGCCCTTGGGACACCCTGAATGAAAAACTGTTTTTT. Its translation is CASSPWDTLNEKLFF.

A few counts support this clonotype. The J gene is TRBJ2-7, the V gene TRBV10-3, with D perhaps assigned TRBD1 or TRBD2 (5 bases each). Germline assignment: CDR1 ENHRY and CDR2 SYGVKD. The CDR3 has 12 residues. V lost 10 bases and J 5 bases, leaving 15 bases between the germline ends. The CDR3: CATGSGAHEQYF. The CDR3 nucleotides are TGTGCCACGGGAAGTGGGGCCCACGAGCAGTACTTC.

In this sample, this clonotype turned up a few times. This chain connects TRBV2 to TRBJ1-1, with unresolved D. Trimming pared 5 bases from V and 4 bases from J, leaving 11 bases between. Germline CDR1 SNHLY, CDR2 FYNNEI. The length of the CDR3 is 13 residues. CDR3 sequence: CASSKDSATEAFF. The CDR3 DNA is TGTGCCAGCAGTAAGGATTCGGCCACTGAAGCTTTCTTT.

The CDR3 is CAIRGTGFGTDTQYF. As DNA, the CDR3 is TGTGCCATCAGGGGGACAGGGTTTGGCACAGATACGCAGTATTTT. This chain links TRBV10-3 with TRBJ2-3; 9 bases are a match to TRBD1. V shed 6 bases and J 1 base; nucleotides not matched to a gene: 5. CDR1 ENHRY and CDR2 SYGVKD come from the germline V gene. The CDR3 covers 15 residues.

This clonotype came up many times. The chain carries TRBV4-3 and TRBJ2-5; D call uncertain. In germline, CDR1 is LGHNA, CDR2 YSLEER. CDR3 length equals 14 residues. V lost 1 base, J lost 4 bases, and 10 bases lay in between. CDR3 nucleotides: TGCGCCAGCAGCCAAGGAAGGAGTGGAGAGACCCAGTACTTC. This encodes CASSQGRSGETQYF.

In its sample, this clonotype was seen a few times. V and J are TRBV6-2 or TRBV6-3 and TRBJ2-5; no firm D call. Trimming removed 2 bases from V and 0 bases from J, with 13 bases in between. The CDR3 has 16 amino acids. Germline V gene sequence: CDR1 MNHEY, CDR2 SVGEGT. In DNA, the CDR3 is TGTGCCAGCAGTTACAGCCCGGACGGGCACCAAGAGACCCAGTACTTC. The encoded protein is CASSYSPDGHQETQYF.

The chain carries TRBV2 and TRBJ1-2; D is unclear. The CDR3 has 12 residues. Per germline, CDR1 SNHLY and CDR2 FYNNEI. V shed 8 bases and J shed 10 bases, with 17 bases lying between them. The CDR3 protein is CASFNRWQDYTF. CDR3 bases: TGTGCCAGCTTCAATCGATGGCAGGACTACACCTTC.

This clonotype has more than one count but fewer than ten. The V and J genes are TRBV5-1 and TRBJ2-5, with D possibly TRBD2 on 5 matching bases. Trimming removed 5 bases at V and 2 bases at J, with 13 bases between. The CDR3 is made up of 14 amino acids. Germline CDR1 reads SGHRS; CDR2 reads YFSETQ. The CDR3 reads CASRWASRQETQYF. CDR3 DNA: TGCGCCAGCAGGTGGGCTAGCCGACAAGAGACCCAGTACTTC.